This T cell receptor (beta chain) was captured by sequencing in a study of tumor-infiltrating lymphocytes in oesophageal squamous cell carcinoma. The germline V gene has CDR1 SGHTA and CDR2 FQGNSA. The CDR3 contains 13 residues. TCRdb called the PCR reads again in MiXCR, with one record for every CDR3 protein. The sample carries about 11,000 distinct CDR3 sequences, around 53% recorded once. The sequenced material came from esophageal tumor tissue. This chain joins TRBV7-2 and TRBJ2-1, with no clear D. The J call may be mistaken, given a closer DNA end match to TRBJ2-5. The clonotype was recovered from a female donor with esophageal squamous cell carcinoma. The CDR3 loop is CASSLVGGETQYF. The CDR3 DNA reads as TGTGCCAGCAGCTTGGTGGGTGGCGAGACCCAGTACTTC.